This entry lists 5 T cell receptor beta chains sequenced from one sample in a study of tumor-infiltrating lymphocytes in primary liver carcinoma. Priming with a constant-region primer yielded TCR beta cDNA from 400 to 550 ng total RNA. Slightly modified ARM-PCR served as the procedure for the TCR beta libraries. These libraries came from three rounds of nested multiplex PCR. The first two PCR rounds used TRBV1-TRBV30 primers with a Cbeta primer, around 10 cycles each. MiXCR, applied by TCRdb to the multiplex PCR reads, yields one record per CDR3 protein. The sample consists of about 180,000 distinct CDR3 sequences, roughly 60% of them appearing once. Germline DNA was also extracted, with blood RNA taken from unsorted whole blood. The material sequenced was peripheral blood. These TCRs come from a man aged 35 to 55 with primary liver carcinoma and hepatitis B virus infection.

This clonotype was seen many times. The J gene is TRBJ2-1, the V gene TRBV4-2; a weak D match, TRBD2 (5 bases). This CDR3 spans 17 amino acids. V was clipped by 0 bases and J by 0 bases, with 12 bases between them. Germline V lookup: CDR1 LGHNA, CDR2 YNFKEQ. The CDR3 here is CASSQDITGFSYNEQFF. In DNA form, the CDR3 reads TGTGCCAGCAGCCAAGATATTACGGGATTCTCCTACAATGAGCAGTTCTTC.

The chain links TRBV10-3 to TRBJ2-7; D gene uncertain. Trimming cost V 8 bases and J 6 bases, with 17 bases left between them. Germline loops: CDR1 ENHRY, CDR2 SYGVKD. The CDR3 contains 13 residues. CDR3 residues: CAIGLDEKGEQYF. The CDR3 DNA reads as TGTGCCATCGGATTGGACGAAAAAGGCGAGCAGTACTTC.

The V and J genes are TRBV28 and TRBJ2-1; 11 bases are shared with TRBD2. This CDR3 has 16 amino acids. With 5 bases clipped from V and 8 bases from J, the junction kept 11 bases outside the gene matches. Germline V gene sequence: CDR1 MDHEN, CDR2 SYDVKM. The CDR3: CASSHWTSGSYHEQFF. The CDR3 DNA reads TGTGCCAGCAGTCATTGGACTAGCGGGTCATACCATGAGCAGTTCTTC. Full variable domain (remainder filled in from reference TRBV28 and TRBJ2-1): DVKVTQSSRYLVKRTGEKVFLECVQDMDHENMFWYRQDPGLGLRLIYFSYDVKMKEKGDIPEGYSVSREKKERFSLILESASTNQTSMYLCASSHWTSGSYHEQFFGPGTRLTVL.

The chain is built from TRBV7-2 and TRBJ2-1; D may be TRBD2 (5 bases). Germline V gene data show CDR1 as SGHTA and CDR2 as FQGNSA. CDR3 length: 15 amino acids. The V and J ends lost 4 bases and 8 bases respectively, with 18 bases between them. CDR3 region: CASSSMVASWHEQFF. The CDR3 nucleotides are TGTGCCAGCAGCTCAATGGTGGCTAGCTGGCATGAGCAGTTCTTC.

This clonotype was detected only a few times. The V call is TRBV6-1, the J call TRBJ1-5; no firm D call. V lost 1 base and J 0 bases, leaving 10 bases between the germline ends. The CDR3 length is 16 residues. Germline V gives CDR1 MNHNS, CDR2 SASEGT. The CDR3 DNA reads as TGTGCCAGCAGTGAAGGCGCGGTATATAGCAATCAGCCCCAGCATTTT. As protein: CASSEGAVYSNQPQHF.